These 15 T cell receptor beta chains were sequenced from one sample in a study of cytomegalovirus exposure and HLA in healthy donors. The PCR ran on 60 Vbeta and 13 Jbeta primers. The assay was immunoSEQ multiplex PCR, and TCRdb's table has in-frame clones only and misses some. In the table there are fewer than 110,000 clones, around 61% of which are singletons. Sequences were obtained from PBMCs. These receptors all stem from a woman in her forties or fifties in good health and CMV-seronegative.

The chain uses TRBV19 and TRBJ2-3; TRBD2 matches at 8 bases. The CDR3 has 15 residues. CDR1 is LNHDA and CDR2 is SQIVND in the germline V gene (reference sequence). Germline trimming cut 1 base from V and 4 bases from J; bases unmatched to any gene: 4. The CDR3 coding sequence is TGTGCCAGTAGTATAGGCGGGAGGAGGGCAGATACGCAGTATTTT. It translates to CASSIGGRRADTQYF.

In DNA form, the CDR3 reads TGCGCCAGCAGTCATGGACAGGGCCTCATGGAGCAGTTCTTC. Protein: CASSHGQGLMEQFF. V gene TRBV5-1 combines with J gene TRBJ2-1; 8 bases line up with TRBD1. This CDR3 has 14 amino acids. Losses at the gene ends were 5 bases for V and 10 bases for J; bases not matched to a gene: 11. Germline V gives CDR1 SGHRS, CDR2 YFSETQ.

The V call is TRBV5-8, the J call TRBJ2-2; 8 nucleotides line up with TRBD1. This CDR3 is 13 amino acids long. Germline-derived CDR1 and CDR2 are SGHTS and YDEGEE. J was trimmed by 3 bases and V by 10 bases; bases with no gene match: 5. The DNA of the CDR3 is TGTGCCGGCGGGACAGGCTACACCGGGGAGCTGTTTTTT. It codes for CAGGTGYTGELFF.

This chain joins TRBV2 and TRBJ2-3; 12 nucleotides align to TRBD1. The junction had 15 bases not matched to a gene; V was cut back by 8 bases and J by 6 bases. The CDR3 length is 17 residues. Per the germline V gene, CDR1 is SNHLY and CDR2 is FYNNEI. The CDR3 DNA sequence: TGTGCCAGCGGAAAACCGGGACAGGGGGCGAGGATGGATACGCAGTATTTT. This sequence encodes CASGKPGQGARMDTQYF.

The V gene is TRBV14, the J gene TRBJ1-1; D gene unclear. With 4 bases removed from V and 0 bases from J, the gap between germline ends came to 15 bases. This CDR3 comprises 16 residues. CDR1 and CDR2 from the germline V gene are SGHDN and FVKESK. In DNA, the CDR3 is TGTGCCAGCAGCCTCGAGGGAGGTAGCATGAACACTGAAGCTTTCTTT. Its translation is CASSLEGGSMNTEAFF.

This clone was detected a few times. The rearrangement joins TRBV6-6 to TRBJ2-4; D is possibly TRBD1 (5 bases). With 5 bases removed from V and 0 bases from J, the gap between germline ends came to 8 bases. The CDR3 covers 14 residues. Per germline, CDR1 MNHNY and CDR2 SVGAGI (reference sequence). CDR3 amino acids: CASSPGIAKNIQYF. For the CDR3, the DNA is TGTGCCAGCAGTCCAGGGATAGCCAAAAACATTCAGTACTTC.

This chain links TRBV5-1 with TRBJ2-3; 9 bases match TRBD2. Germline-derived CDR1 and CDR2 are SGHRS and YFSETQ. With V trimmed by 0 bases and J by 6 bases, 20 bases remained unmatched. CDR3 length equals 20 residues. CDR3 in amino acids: CASSLEIRSTSGPRGDTQYF. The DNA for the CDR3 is TGCGCCAGCAGCTTGGAAATTCGCTCTACTAGCGGGCCAAGGGGCGATACGCAGTATTTT.

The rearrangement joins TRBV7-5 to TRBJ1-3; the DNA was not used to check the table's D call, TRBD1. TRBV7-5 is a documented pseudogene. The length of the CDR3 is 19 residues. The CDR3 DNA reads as TGTGTCAGAAGCTTAACGGGACAAAAGCTGACATCGGCTGGAAACACCATATATTTT. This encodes CVRSLTGQKLTSAGNTIYF.

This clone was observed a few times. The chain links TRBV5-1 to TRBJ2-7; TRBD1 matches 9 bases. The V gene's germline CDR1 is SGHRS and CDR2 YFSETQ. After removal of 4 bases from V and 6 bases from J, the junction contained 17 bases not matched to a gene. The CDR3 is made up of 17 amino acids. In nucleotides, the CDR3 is TGCGCCAGCAGCCCACTCTCGCCCGGGACAGGGAACTTCGAGCAGTACTTC. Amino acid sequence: CASSPLSPGTGNFEQYF.

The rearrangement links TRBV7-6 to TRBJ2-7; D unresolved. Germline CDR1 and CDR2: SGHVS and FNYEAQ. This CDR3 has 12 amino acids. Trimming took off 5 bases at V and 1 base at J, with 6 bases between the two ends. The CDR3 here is CASSRSSYEQYF. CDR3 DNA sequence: TGTGCCAGCAGCCGGAGTTCCTACGAGCAGTACTTC.

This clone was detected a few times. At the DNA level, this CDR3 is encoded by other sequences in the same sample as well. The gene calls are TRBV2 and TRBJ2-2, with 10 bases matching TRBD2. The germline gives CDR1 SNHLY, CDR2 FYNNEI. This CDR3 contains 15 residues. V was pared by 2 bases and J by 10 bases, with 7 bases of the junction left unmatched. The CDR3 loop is CASSENLAGVEELFF. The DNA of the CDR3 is TGTGCCAGCAGTGAAAATCTAGCGGGAGTAGAGGAGCTGTTTTTT. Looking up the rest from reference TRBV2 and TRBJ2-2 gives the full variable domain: EPEVTQTPSHQVTQMGQEVILRCVPISNHLYFYWYRQILGQKVEFLVSFYNNEISEKSEIFDDQFSVERPDGSNFTLKIRSTKLEDSAMYFCASSENLAGVEELFFGEGSRLTVL.

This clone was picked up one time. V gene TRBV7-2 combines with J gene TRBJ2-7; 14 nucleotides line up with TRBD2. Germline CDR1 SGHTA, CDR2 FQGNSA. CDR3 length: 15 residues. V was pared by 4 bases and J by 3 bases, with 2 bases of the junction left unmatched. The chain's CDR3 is CASSSGLAGGYEQYF. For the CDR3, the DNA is TGTGCCAGCAGCTCAGGACTAGCGGGAGGCTACGAGCAGTACTTC.

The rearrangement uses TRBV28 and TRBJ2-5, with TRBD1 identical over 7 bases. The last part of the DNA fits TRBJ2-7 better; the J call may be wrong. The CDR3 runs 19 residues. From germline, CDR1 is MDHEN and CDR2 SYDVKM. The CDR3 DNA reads TGTGCCAGCAGCAGTAATTCACCCATGGGGACAGAGAGCTCCTACGAGCAGTACTTC. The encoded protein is CASSSNSPMGTESSYEQYF.

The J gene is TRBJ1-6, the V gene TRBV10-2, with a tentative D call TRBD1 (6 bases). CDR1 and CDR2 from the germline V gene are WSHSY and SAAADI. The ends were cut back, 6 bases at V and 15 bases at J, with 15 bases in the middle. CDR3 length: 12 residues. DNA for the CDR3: TGCGCCAGCAGCGCCTCATACAGGGTCCTCCACTTT. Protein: CASSASYRVLHF.

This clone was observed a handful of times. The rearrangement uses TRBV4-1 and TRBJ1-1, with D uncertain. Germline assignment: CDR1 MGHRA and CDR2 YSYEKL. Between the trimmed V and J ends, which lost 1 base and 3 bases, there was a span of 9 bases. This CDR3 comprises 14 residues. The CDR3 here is CASSQVTGYTEAFF. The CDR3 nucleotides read TGCGCCAGCAGCCAAGTTACGGGTTACACTGAAGCTTTCTTT.